This TCR beta chain was obtained from a study of control samples from healthy donors and cancer patients. Repertoires were generated with immunoSEQ multiplex PCR, while TCRdb's copy carries only in-frame clones and drops some. The repertoire consists of some 120,000 clones, with about 92% occurring once and the leading ten covering 1.7%. The CDR3 has 15 residues. V lost 3 bases and J lost 1, with 15 bases in between. From germline, CDR1 is DFQATT and CDR2 SNEGSKA (reference sequence). The rearrangement uses TRBV20-1 and TRBJ1-1, with a weak D call TRBD1 (5 bases). Sequenced material: PBMCs. The clonotype originates from a man aged 50 to 59 with head and neck cancer. CDR3 sequence (DNA): TGCAGTGCTAGTCTCCCGGGACGGCAGAACACTGAAGCTTTCTTT. Translated, it gives CSASLPGRQNTEAFF.